This T cell receptor beta chain was identified during a study of T cells in Graves' hyperthyroidism and ophthalmopathy. Study information: Before treatment of any kind, peripheral blood was taken at initial diagnosis.

Ophthalmopathy patients showed a Clinical Activity Score of at least 3, NOSPECS grade of at least 4 and duration under 3 months. Exclusions: uncontrolled infection, other autoimmune disease, pregnancy, lactation. Using around 10 ml of fresh peripheral blood, PBMCs were prepared. This clonotype was observed at least ten times. The CDR3 has 15 amino acids. The V and J ends lost 5 bases and 3 bases respectively, with 18 bases between them. Germline lookup yields CDR1 SGHRS and CDR2 YFSETQ. Amplified TCR beta CDR3 regions derived from RNA transcripts. A first-round RT-PCR of the TCR CDR3 used the HTBI primer set. Each CDR3 protein gets one entry after TCRdb re-called the multiplex PCR reads with MiXCR. Seen here are 250,000 to 300,000 distinct CDR3 sequences, about 17% observed once, and the top ten hold roughly 53%.

J is TRBJ2-7 and V is TRBV5-1, with a possible D match to TRBD2 (6 bases). The sample taken for sequencing was blood. This sequence originates from a woman aged 55 to 70 with Graves' ophthalmopathy. This CDR3 reads CASRIRGDIDYEQYF. In DNA, the CDR3 is TGCGCCAGCAGAATCCGCGGGGATATCGACTACGAGCAGTACTTC.